The 32 T cell receptor beta chains presented below share a single source sample, sequenced in a study of human CD8 memory T cell subsets. UMI-labeled 5' RACE yielded the TCR beta libraries. TCRdb reworked the 5' RACE reads into one entry per CDR3 protein, no DNA. Recorded for this sample: over 8,000 distinct CDR3 sequences. Early memory CD8+ T cells that were CCR7+ PD-1+ TIGIT+ and had exhausted-like traits were the TPEX cells. The material sequenced was CD8+ T cells from PBMCs. The receptor source for this set is a human donor in good health.

The chain uses TRBV29-1 and TRBJ2-7; there is no DNA to check the TCRdb D call of TRBD2. From germline, CDR1 is SQVTM and CDR2 ANQGSEA. CDR3 length equals 17 residues. The CDR3: CSVDLGTSGARSYEQYF.

The chain links TRBV6-2 or TRBV6-3 to TRBJ2-5. The CDR3 is 12 amino acids. The V gene's germline CDR1 is MNHEY and CDR2 SVGEGT. This CDR3 is CASSLEFETQYF.

V gene TRBV10-3 combines with J gene TRBJ2-3. The CDR3 is made up of 13 amino acids. CDR1 ENHRY and CDR2 SYGVKD come from the germline V gene. CDR3 amino acids: CAIRLTGPDTQYF.

J is TRBJ2-7 and V is TRBV7-9; the TCRdb D gene call, TRBD1, has no DNA to confirm it. This CDR3 comprises 19 residues. The germline CDR1 and CDR2 sequences are SEHNR and FQNEAQ (reference sequence). The CDR3 protein is CASSLGRTGGLFDPYEQYF.

V gene TRBV20-1 combines with J gene TRBJ2-1; without DNA, the TCRdb call of TRBD1 cannot be checked. Per the germline V gene, CDR1 is DFQATT and CDR2 is SNEGSKA (reference sequence). This CDR3 is 15 amino acids long. The CDR3: CSARDYREGNDEQFF.

V is TRBV12-3 or TRBV12-4 and J is TRBJ2-1; absent DNA, TCRdb's TRBD1 call cannot be checked. The CDR3 runs to 13 residues. The CDR3 reads CASTRGGLNEQFF.

This clonotype is classed as medium-sized by frequency. The gene calls are TRBV7-6 and TRBJ2-7; TCRdb selects TRBD1, and the lack of DNA leaves this call unchecked. Germline CDR1 and CDR2: SGHVS and FNYEAQ. This CDR3 is built from 13 residues. CDR3 protein: CASSLGDPYEQYF.

This rearrangement joins TRBV20-1 to TRBJ2-7; TCRdb designates TRBD2, a call that cannot be tested without DNA. CDR1 and CDR2 from the germline V gene are DFQATT and SNEGSKA (reference sequence). This CDR3 has 15 amino acids. The CDR3 sequence: CSVGTSGRGAYEQYF.

This clonotype is medium-sized by frequency. This sequence joins TRBV5-4 and TRBJ2-1; TCRdb outputs TRBD2, but without DNA this stays unchecked. Germline assignment: CDR1 SGHNT and CDR2 YYREEE (reference sequence). This CDR3 has 14 amino acids. CDR3 region: CANPSGEGGHEQFF.

V and J are TRBV11-2 and TRBJ2-5; TCRdb's assignment of TRBD1 cannot be checked, as there is no DNA. Germline-derived CDR1 and CDR2 are SGHAT and FQNNGV. The CDR3 runs 15 residues. The CDR3 spells CASSSPSRGDETQYF.

The J gene is TRBJ2-1, the V gene TRBV6-5. CDR1 is MNHEY, CDR2 SVGAGI, per germline. The CDR3 spans 13 residues. Here the CDR3 reads CASSYRSVNEQFF.

The chain links TRBV20-1 to TRBJ1-2; no DNA is available, so the TRBD1 call from TCRdb remains unchecked. Germline CDR1 is DFQATT and CDR2 is SNEGSKA (reference sequence). The CDR3 consists of 16 residues. CDR3 in amino acids: CSARDWARVTHYGYTF.

V and J are TRBV5-1 and TRBJ2-7; TCRdb picks TRBD1, but there is no DNA to check that call. This CDR3 is 13 amino acids long. Germline values: CDR1 SGHRS, CDR2 YFSETQ. CDR3 in amino acids: CASFQEGDYEQYF.

The V gene is TRBV12-3 or TRBV12-4, the J gene TRBJ2-5; the D call from TCRdb, TRBD2, cannot be confirmed without DNA. The CDR3 length is 15 residues. CDR3 sequence reads: CASSPGLAGVETQYF.

The chain links TRBV2 to TRBJ1-2. The CDR3 length is 11 residues. The V gene's germline CDR1 is SNHLY and CDR2 FYNNEI. CDR3 residues: CASKDYEGYTF.

V is TRBV6-5 and J is TRBJ2-7; TCRdb's D call of TRBD1 is untestable without DNA. There are 13 residues in the CDR3. The germline gives CDR1 MNHEY, CDR2 SVGAGI. CDR3 region: CASSPNGAYEQYF.

The chain couples TRBV5-5 to TRBJ2-1; with no DNA, the TCRdb D assignment of TRBD1 cannot be verified. CDR1 SGHKS and CDR2 YYEKEE come from the germline V gene (reference sequence). CDR3 length: 15 amino acids. CDR3 in amino acids: CASSLDRGDYNEQFF.

This rearrangement joins TRBV13 to TRBJ1-1; TCRdb's assignment of TRBD1 cannot be checked, as there is no DNA. This CDR3 is 15 amino acids long. CDR1 and CDR2 from the germline V gene are PRHDT and FYEKMQ (reference sequence). CDR3 region: CASSWGAAMNTEAFF. Full variable domain (missing parts from reference TRBV13 and TRBJ1-1): AAGVIQSPRHLIKEKRETATLKCYPIPRHDTVYWYQQGPGQDPQFLISFYEKMQSDKGSIPDRFSAQQFSDYHSELNMSSLELGDSALYFCASSWGAAMNTEAFFGQGTRLTVV.

This clonotype ranks as medium-sized in terms of frequency. The chain recombines TRBV20-1 with TRBJ2-7; the D gene TCRdb calls, TRBD2, cannot be checked with no DNA. Germline V gene data show CDR1 as DFQATT and CDR2 as SNEGSKA (reference sequence). This CDR3 region has 15 residues. CDR3 loop: CSARVSGGALYEQYF.

The chain employs TRBV9 and TRBJ2-3; the D gene TCRdb calls, TRBD2, cannot be checked with no DNA. CDR1 and CDR2 (germline): SGDLS, YYNGEE. The CDR3 contains 16 residues. The CDR3 reads CASSPSSGGDTDTQYF.

V is TRBV7-6 and J is TRBJ1-2; TCRdb picks TRBD1, but there is no DNA to check that call. This CDR3 is built from 13 residues. The V gene's germline CDR1 is SGHVS and CDR2 FNYEAQ. The CDR3 loop reads CASSDGTMAGYTF.

The V gene is TRBV10-2, the J gene TRBJ2-2. The CDR3 runs to 12 residues. Germline V gives CDR1 WSHSY, CDR2 SAAADI. The CDR3 sequence is CASRGYGGELFF.

The chain uses TRBV10-3 and TRBJ2-1; TCRdb's D gene call, TRBD2, goes unchecked for lack of DNA. This CDR3 is 14 amino acids long. Germline loops: CDR1 ENHRY, CDR2 SYGVKD. CDR3 loop: CAISEFLAGNEQFF.

The chain employs TRBV15 and TRBJ1-5; absent DNA, TCRdb's TRBD1 call cannot be checked. Looked up from germline, CDR1 is LNHNV and CDR2 is YYDKDF (reference sequence). The CDR3 sequence is 17 residues long. CDR3 amino acids: CATSRGPGQGVNQPQHF.

The genes are TRBV6-2 or TRBV6-3 and TRBJ2-7; TCRdb indicates TRBD1, and absent DNA this call remains unverified. CDR3 length equals 15 residues. CDR1 and CDR2 from the germline V gene are MNHEY and SVGEGT. This CDR3 reads CASSYPQTGTYEQYF.

V and J are TRBV28 and TRBJ2-7; TCRdb indicates TRBD1, and absent DNA this call remains unverified. The CDR3 contains 12 residues. Germline V gene lookup returns CDR1 MDHEN and CDR2 SYDVKM. CDR3 sequence reads: CASSPPRGGQYF.

The chain links TRBV4-1 to TRBJ2-1; lacking DNA, the TRBD2 call made by TCRdb goes unchecked. The CDR3 covers 17 residues. The V gene's germline CDR1 is MGHRA and CDR2 YSYEKL. CDR3 region: CASSQDTGGLDYNEQFF.

The rearrangement links TRBV27 to TRBJ1-5; TCRdb returns TRBD1, unconfirmable since there is no DNA. The CDR3 is 13 amino acids. Germline loops: CDR1 MNHEY, CDR2 SMNVEV (reference sequence). CDR3 in amino acids: CASSQGWAQPQHF.

The V gene is TRBV6-2 or TRBV6-3, the J gene TRBJ2-7; TCRdb picks TRBD1, but there is no DNA to check that call. The germline V gene has CDR1 MNHEY and CDR2 SVGEGT. This CDR3 has 17 residues. The CDR3: CASSYSIFYGTQYEQYF.

V gene TRBV9 combines with J gene TRBJ1-1; there is no DNA to check the TCRdb D call of TRBD1. Germline CDR1 and CDR2: SGDLS and YYNGEE. This CDR3 has 14 amino acids. CDR3 residues: CASSLRTGGTEAFF.

The V and J genes are TRBV6-2 or TRBV6-3 and TRBJ1-2. In germline, CDR1 is MNHEY, CDR2 SVGEGT. The CDR3 runs to 15 residues. The CDR3 loop reads CASSEETAFFYGYTF.

This clonotype is identified as medium-sized (0.01 to 0.1%) from frequency. J is TRBJ2-4 and V is TRBV24-1; the D gene TCRdb calls, TRBD1, cannot be checked with no DNA. The CDR3 extends over 19 amino acids. Per germline, CDR1 KGHDR and CDR2 SFDVKD. CDR3 protein: CATSDLYYRSSLAKNIQYF.